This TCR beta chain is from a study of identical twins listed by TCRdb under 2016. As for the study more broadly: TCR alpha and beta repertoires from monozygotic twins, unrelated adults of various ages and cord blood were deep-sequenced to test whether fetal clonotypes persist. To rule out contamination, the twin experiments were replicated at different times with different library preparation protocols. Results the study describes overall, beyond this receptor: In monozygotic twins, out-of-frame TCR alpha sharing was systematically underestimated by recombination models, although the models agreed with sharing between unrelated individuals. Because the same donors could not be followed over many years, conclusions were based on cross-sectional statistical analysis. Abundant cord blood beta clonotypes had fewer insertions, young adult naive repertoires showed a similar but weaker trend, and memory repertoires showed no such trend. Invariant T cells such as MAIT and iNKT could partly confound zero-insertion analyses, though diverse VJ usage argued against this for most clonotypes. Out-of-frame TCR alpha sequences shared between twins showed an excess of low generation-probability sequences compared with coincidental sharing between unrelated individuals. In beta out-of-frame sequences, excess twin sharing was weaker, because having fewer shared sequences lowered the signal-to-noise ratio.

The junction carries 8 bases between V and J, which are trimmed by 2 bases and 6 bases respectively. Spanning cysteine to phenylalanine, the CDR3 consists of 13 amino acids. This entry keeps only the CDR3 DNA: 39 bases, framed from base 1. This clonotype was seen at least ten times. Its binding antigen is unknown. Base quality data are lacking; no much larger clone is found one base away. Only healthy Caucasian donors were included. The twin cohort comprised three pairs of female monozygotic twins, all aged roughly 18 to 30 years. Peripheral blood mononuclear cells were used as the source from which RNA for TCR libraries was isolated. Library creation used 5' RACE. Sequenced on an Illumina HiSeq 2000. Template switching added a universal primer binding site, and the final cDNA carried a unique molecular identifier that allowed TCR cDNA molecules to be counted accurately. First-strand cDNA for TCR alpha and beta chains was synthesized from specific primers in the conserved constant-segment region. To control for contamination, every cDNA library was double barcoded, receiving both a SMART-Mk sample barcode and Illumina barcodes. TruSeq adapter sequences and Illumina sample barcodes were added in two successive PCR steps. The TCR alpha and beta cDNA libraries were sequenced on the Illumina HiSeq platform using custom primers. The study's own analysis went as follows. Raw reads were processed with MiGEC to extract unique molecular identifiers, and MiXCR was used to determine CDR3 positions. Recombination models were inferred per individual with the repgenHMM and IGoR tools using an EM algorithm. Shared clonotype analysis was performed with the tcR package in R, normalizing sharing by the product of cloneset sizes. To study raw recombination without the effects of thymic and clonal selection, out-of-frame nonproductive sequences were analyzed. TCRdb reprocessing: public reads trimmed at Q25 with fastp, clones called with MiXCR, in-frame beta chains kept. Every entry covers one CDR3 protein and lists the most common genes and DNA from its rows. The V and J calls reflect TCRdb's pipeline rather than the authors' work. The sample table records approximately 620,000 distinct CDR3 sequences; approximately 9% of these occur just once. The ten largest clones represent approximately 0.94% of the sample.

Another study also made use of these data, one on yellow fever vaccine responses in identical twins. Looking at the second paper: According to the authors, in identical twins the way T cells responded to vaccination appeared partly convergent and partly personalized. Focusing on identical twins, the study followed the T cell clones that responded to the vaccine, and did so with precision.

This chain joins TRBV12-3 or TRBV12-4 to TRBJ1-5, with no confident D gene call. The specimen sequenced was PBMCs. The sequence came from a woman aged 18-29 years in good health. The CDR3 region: CASSLKIGQPQHF. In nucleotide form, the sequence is TGTGCCAGCAGTTTAAAGATTGGTCAGCCCCAGCATTTT.